These 32 T cell receptor beta chains came from one sample sequenced in a study of shared clonotypes between healthy human individuals. In the naive CD8 group, cells lacked CD45RO and were positively selected for CCR7, so terminally differentiated effector memory CD45RA+ cells were left out. Profiled with immunoSEQ multiplex PCR; TCRdb holds only in-frame clones, not every one. The data show millions of clones, 90% to 95% seen once. The sequenced sample was naive CD8+ T cells from PBMCs. These receptors came from a man between 18 and 29 years old in good health. Some clones in this sample may be carry-over from other donors' samples.

The chain is built from TRBV28 and TRBJ1-2, with 8 positions matching TRBD1. CDR1 and CDR2 (germline): MDHEN, SYDVKM. The CDR3 sequence is 14 residues long. With V trimmed by 3 bases and J by 6 bases, 6 bases remained unmatched. The CDR3 bases are TGTGCCAGCAGTTTCTCAGGGGGCGGGAATGGCTACACCTTC. Amino acids: CASSFSGGGNGYTF.

This chain joins TRBV4-3 and TRBJ2-1; 10 positions match TRBD1. The CDR3 is made up of 17 amino acids. With V trimmed by 4 bases and J by 0 bases, 6 bases remained unmatched. Germline CDR1 and CDR2: LGHNA and YSLEER. Written as DNA, the CDR3 is TGCGCCAGCAGCCGCCTGACAGGGGGCAGCTCCTACAATGAGCAGTTCTTC. It encodes CASSRLTGGSSYNEQFF.

The rearrangement joins TRBV5-1 to TRBJ2-1; possible D gene TRBD2, 5 bases. The V end was cut by 4 bases, the J end by 4 bases, with 15 bases between. CDR1 SGHRS and CDR2 YFSETQ come from the germline V gene. The CDR3 runs 15 residues. CDR3 coding DNA: TGCGCCAGCAGCCGGACTTCGTTGGAATACAATGAGCAGTTCTTC. It codes for CASSRTSLEYNEQFF.

V gene TRBV19 combines with J gene TRBJ2-1, with D tentatively TRBD1 (6 bases). This CDR3 spans 15 amino acids. The V gene lost 4 bases and the J gene lost 4 bases, with 14 bases spanning the gap. From germline, CDR1 is LNHDA and CDR2 SQIVND (reference sequence). CDR3 sequence: CASSTQGYVYNEQFF. The CDR3 bases are TGTGCCAGTAGTACACAGGGATATGTTTACAATGAGCAGTTCTTC.

V gene TRBV9 combines with J gene TRBJ2-2, with a weak D call TRBD2 (6 bases). V dropped 0 bases and J dropped 6 bases, with 12 bases sitting between them. The length of the CDR3 is 15 residues. Germline V gene data show CDR1 as SGDLS and CDR2 as YYNGEE. The CDR3 spells CASSVAGVFAGELFF. In DNA, the CDR3 is TGTGCCAGCAGCGTAGCGGGGGTTTTTGCCGGGGAGCTGTTTTTT.

The chain couples TRBV2 to TRBJ2-4; the D is unclear. Germline assignment: CDR1 SNHLY and CDR2 FYNNEI. Trimming took off 2 bases at V and 2 bases at J, with 13 bases between the two ends. The CDR3 runs 16 residues. Here the CDR3 DNA reads TGTGCCAGCAGTGAAACCCTACCTCTAACCAAAAACATTCAGTACTTC. Protein: CASSETLPLTKNIQYF.

The CDR3 loop is CASSPTALGPYEQYF. The CDR3 coding sequence is TGCGCCAGCAGCCCAACCGCACTAGGCCCCTACGAGCAGTACTTC. The chain joins TRBV5-1 to TRBJ2-7, with D possibly being TRBD2 (5 bases). Deletions cut 4 bases from V and 2 bases from J, with 16 bases between. Germline CDR1 SGHRS, CDR2 YFSETQ. The CDR3 is made up of 15 amino acids.

This chain links TRBV5-1 with TRBJ2-7; 10 bases agree with TRBD2. Unmatched junction bases numbered 8, after V lost 3 bases and J lost 5 bases. CDR1 is SGHRS and CDR2 is YFSETQ in the germline V gene. The CDR3 is 15 amino acids. CDR3: CASSSTSGNFDEQYF. CDR3 DNA: TGCGCCAGCAGCTCTACTAGCGGGAATTTCGACGAGCAGTACTTC.

V gene TRBV7-6 combines with J gene TRBJ1-1; TRBD1 matches at 8 bases. Per germline, CDR1 SGHVS and CDR2 FNYEAQ. The length of the CDR3 is 14 residues. V gave up 1 base and J gave up 10 bases; unmatched junction bases: 8. The CDR3 sequence: CASSLGTGHQGAFF. In DNA, the CDR3 is TGTGCCAGCAGCTTAGGGACAGGGCATCAAGGAGCTTTCTTT.

This chain connects TRBV28 to TRBJ1-2, with D maybe TRBD1 (5 bases). The CDR3 length is 15 residues. V was clipped by 5 bases and J by 2 bases, with 15 bases between them. Germline assignment: CDR1 MDHEN and CDR2 SYDVKM. CDR3 in amino acids: CASSLPGLMNYGYTF. CDR3 nucleotides: TGTGCCAGCAGTCTACCGGGACTTATGAACTATGGCTACACCTTC.

The V call is TRBV29-1, the J call TRBJ1-2; unclear D gene. This CDR3 has 14 amino acids. V shed 4 bases and J shed 2 bases, with 14 bases lying between them. The germline V gene encodes CDR1 SQVTM and CDR2 ANQGSEA. Here the CDR3 reads CSVVSPEGNYGYTF. The CDR3 bases are TGCAGCGTTGTGTCGCCAGAAGGAAACTATGGCTACACCTTC.

The chain links TRBV4-1 to TRBJ2-1; D not resolved. Between the trimmed V and J ends, which lost 1 base and 9 bases, there was a span of 16 bases. This CDR3 spans 15 amino acids. Germline V CDR1 and CDR2: MGHRA, YSYEKL. The CDR3 coding sequence is TGCGCCAGCAGCCAAGGGGCAGGTCTTACGGGTGAGCAGTTCTTC. Residues: CASSQGAGLTGEQFF.

The genes are TRBV19 and TRBJ1-2, with D possibly matching TRBD1 (5 bases). V dropped 1 base and J dropped 4 bases, with 16 bases sitting between them. This CDR3 region has 16 residues. CDR1 is LNHDA and CDR2 is SQIVND in the germline V gene (reference sequence). This CDR3 reads CASSIVPGQSPYGYTF. CDR3 DNA: TGTGCCAGTAGTATAGTTCCGGGGCAGAGTCCCTATGGCTACACCTTC.

This chain uses TRBV14 with TRBJ2-1, with TRBD2 matching over 9 bases. The CDR3 spans 16 residues. V lost 1 base to trimming and J lost 6 bases; unmatched junction nucleotides: 7. CDR1 and CDR2 (germline): SGHDN, FVKESK. CDR3 region: CASSQAAGLAGNEQFF. The DNA for the CDR3 is TGTGCCAGCAGCCAAGCAGCGGGACTAGCAGGCAATGAGCAGTTCTTC. Together with reference TRBV14 and TRBJ2-1, the CDR3 gives the full variable domain: EAGVTQFPSHSVIEKGQTVTLRCDPISGHDNLYWYRRVMGKEIKFLLHFVKESKQDESGMPNNRFLAERTGGTYSTLKVQPAELEDSGVYFCASSQAAGLAGNEQFFGPGTRLTVL.

The chain links TRBV19 to TRBJ1-1; tentatively, D is TRBD1 (6 bases). Deletions cut 7 bases from V and 5 bases from J, with 23 bases between. Germline values: CDR1 LNHDA, CDR2 SQIVND (reference sequence). The CDR3 spans 16 residues. The CDR3 region has the DNA TGTGCCAGTACGGGCGGCGGGCCAGGGGATTCGACTGAAGCTTTCTTT. It specifies CASTGGGPGDSTEAFF.

Here the CDR3 DNA reads TGTGCCAGCAGTTTTCAACAGGGGACCGGGGAGCTGTTTTTT. Protein product: CASSFQQGTGELFF. This chain joins TRBV27 and TRBJ2-2; 7 bases are a match to TRBD1. The CDR3 contains 14 residues. Losses at the gene ends were 3 bases for V and 5 bases for J; bases not matched to a gene: 3. Germline CDR1 MNHEY, CDR2 SMNVEV (reference sequence).

The genes are TRBV10-3 and TRBJ1-5; unclear D gene. This CDR3 has 16 residues. The germline V gene encodes CDR1 ENHRY and CDR2 SYGVKD. Trimming took off 4 bases at V and 0 bases at J, with 13 bases between the two ends. CDR3 coding DNA: TGTGCCATCAGTGGATCGGACGACCCTAGCAATCAGCCCCAGCATTTT. Amino acid sequence: CAISGSDDPSNQPQHF.

The chain employs TRBV7-9 and TRBJ2-5; D remains unclear. CDR3 length: 14 residues. V lost 1 base to trimming and J lost 3 bases, with 9 bases between them. Per the germline V gene, CDR1 is SEHNR and CDR2 is FQNEAQ (reference sequence). CDR3 residues: CASSLVGGKETQYF. As DNA, the CDR3 is TGTGCCAGCAGCTTAGTGGGCGGAAAAGAGACCCAGTACTTC.

The J gene is TRBJ1-3, the V gene TRBV5-1, with a tentative D call TRBD1 (6 bases). Looked up from germline, CDR1 is SGHRS and CDR2 is YFSETQ. Trimming left V 1 base short and J 0 bases short, with 17 bases between. This CDR3 is built from 18 residues. CDR3 protein: CASSLYGTHVLSGNTIYF. The CDR3 DNA reads as TGCGCCAGCAGCTTGTATGGGACACATGTGCTCTCTGGAAACACCATATATTTT. The full variable domain, with the rest looked up from reference TRBV5-1 and TRBJ1-3, is KAGVTQTPRYLIKTRGQQVTLSCSPISGHRSVSWYQQTPGQGLQFLFEYFSETQRNKGNFPGRFSGRQFSNSRSEMNVSTLELGDSALYLCASSLYGTHVLSGNTIYFGEGSWLTVV.

The chain joins TRBV28 to TRBJ1-2; unclear D gene. This CDR3 region has 13 residues. Germline V gives CDR1 MDHEN, CDR2 SYDVKM. The V end was cut by 8 bases, the J end by 3 bases, with 13 bases between. The CDR3 DNA sequence: TGTGCCAGCTCACCTTACAGATACTATGGCTACACCTTC. This gives the protein CASSPYRYYGYTF.

As for this clone: Additional DNA sequences in this sample encode the identical CDR3. The chain employs TRBV5-6 and TRBJ2-7; the match to TRBD2 covers 7 bases. Germline assignment: CDR1 SGHDT and CDR2 YYEEEE. Trimming at V came to 3 bases and at J to 7 bases, leaving 4 bases not matched to a gene. CDR3 length: 12 residues. CDR3 amino acids: CASSWGGGEQYF. CDR3 nucleotides: TGTGCCAGCAGCTGGGGGGGAGGAGAGCAGTACTTC.

The rearrangement joins TRBV4-3 to TRBJ2-2, with 7 positions matching TRBD2. With 0 bases clipped from V and 2 bases from J, the junction kept 9 bases outside the gene matches. The V gene's germline CDR1 is LGHNA and CDR2 YSLEER. The CDR3 is 18 amino acids. The CDR3 is CASSQDSSSGINTGELFF. CDR3 nucleotide sequence: TGCGCCAGCAGCCAAGATTCGTCTAGCGGAATCAACACCGGGGAGCTGTTTTTT.

The V and J genes are TRBV7-9 and TRBJ2-5, with D possibly TRBD2 on 6 matching bases. The CDR3 loop spans 15 amino acids. Looked up from germline, CDR1 is SEHNR and CDR2 is FQNEAQ (reference sequence). The germline V and J ends were trimmed by 2 bases and 1 base, with 11 bases remaining between them. The CDR3 region is CASSLPTSAQETQYF. The CDR3 region has the DNA TGTGCCAGCAGCTTACCGACTAGTGCCCAAGAGACCCAGTACTTC.

The chain combines TRBV14 with TRBJ1-2; 8 bases are shared with TRBD1. This CDR3 spans 13 amino acids. After removal of 1 base from V and 14 bases from J, the junction contained 9 bases not matched to a gene. Germline V gene sequence: CDR1 SGHDN, CDR2 FVKESK. CDR3 residues: CASSQVRDRLRTF. The CDR3 DNA sequence: TGTGCCAGCAGCCAAGTTCGGGACAGGCTAAGAACCTTC.

The chain is built from TRBV19 and TRBJ2-7; D is possibly TRBD1 (5 bases). The CDR3 has 13 residues. Trimming shortened V by 4 bases and J by 3 bases, and 10 bases separated the two germline ends. CDR1 and CDR2 (germline): LNHDA, SQIVND (reference sequence). CDR3 region: CASSTAGFYEQYF. CDR3 nucleotide sequence: TGTGCCAGTAGTACGGCAGGGTTCTACGAGCAGTACTTC.

The CDR3 sequence: CATSSYRGAGPYNEQFF. The CDR3 DNA is TGTGCCACCAGCAGCTACCGTGGAGCGGGTCCTTACAATGAGCAGTTCTTC. The chain joins TRBV15 to TRBJ2-1, with a weak D call TRBD2 (6 bases). V dropped 3 bases and J dropped 4 bases, with 19 bases sitting between them. This CDR3 is built from 17 residues. The germline gives CDR1 LNHNV, CDR2 YYDKDF (reference sequence).

This chain joins TRBV30 and TRBJ2-1; 8 bases are a match to TRBD2. In germline, CDR1 is GTSNPN, CDR2 SVGIG (reference sequence). V shed 7 bases, J shed 4 bases, and the junction held 6 bases outside the gene matches. This CDR3 contains 13 residues. The CDR3: CASRVAGYNEQFF. In DNA, the CDR3 is TGTGCCTCTCGGGTAGCGGGGTACAATGAGCAGTTCTTC.

Of note for this clone: Mismatch with germline at one junction end may stem from a read error. The chain uses TRBV27 and TRBJ2-7; D not resolved. Germline-derived CDR1 and CDR2 are MNHEY and SMNVEV (reference sequence). This CDR3 is 14 amino acids long. CDR3: CASSLSGLSDEQYF. The DNA for the CDR3 is TGTGCCAGCAGTTTATCTGGCCTCTCCGACGAGCAGTACTTC.

The rearrangement links TRBV9 to TRBJ1-4; D gene uncertain. Per germline, CDR1 SGDLS and CDR2 YYNGEE. CDR3 length: 15 amino acids. V was clipped by 9 bases and J by 4 bases, with 19 bases between them. The CDR3 loop is CATPPGKEINEKLFF. CDR3 coding DNA: TGTGCCACTCCCCCTGGAAAGGAGATTAATGAAAAACTGTTTTTT.

The chain has TRBV7-9 and TRBJ1-1; D unresolved. The CDR3 covers 14 residues. Germline-derived CDR1 and CDR2 are SEHNR and FQNEAQ (reference sequence). Trimming left V 3 bases short and J 0 bases short, with 8 bases between. CDR3 DNA sequence: TGTGCCAGCAGCTTCGGCATCTTGAACACTGAAGCTTTCTTT. Protein product: CASSFGILNTEAFF.

CDR3 loop: CASKTDSRPGYEQYF. The CDR3 nucleotides read TGTGCCAGTAAAACGGACAGCCGGCCGGGGTACGAGCAGTACTTC. The rearrangement uses TRBV5-4 and TRBJ2-7, with a weak D call TRBD1 (6 bases). The CDR3 is 15 amino acids. V was shortened by 8 bases and J by 4 bases, with 22 bases between the two germline ends. Germline V gene data show CDR1 as SGHNT and CDR2 as YYREEE (reference sequence).

To note about this clone: In the same sample, other DNA sequences code for this CDR3. This chain joins TRBV29-1 and TRBJ1-1, with D possibly TRBD1 on 5 matching bases. Germline CDR1 SQVTM, CDR2 ANQGSEA. The V and J ends lost 4 bases and 5 bases respectively, with 8 bases between them. CDR3 length: 11 residues. CDR3 sequence (DNA): TGCAGCGTTGGTCAGGGAACTGAAGCTTTCTTT. This sequence encodes CSVGQGTEAFF.